Listed below are T cell receptor beta chains from one sample, sequenced in a study of metastatic and nonmetastatic thyroid tumors. Using MiXCR, TCRdb re-called clones from the PCR reads. This sample has approximately 10,000 clones, with 27% found just once. The sample consisted of adjacent normal tissue. These receptors were obtained from a male donor with papillary thyroid cancer or a benign thyroid nodule (not recorded which). Some clones in this sample may be carry-over from other donors' samples. Both conserved end residues are part of each CDR3. D genes are given only for firm matches. Expanded clones are given a class, and other clones once, few, many or no size at all.

clone_size: NA; d_call: TRBD2; j_call: TRBJ2-5; v_call: TRBV2; cdr3_aa: CASSDSGGAVRETQYF; cdr3_nt: TGTGCCAGCAGTGATAGCGGGGGGGCCGTCCGAGAGACCCAGTACTTC
clone_size: few; d_call: NA; j_call: TRBJ2-7; v_call: TRBV20-1; cdr3_aa: CSADGASAEQYF; cdr3_nt: TGCAGTGCTGACGGGGCTAGCGCCGAGCAGTACTTC
clone_size: NA; d_call: NA; j_call: TRBJ1-5; v_call: TRBV4-1; cdr3_aa: CASSPDGGVNQPQHF; cdr3_nt: TGCGCCAGCAGCCCGGATGGGGGGGTCAATCAGCCCCAGCATTTT
clone_size: few; d_call: NA; j_call: TRBJ2-7; v_call: TRBV6-1; cdr3_aa: CASSEWQESSYEQYF; cdr3_nt: TGTGCCAGCAGTGAATGGCAGGAGAGCTCCTACGAGCAGTACTTC
clone_size: NA; d_call: NA; j_call: TRBJ2-2; v_call: TRBV2; cdr3_aa: CASSGLGASTGELFF; cdr3_nt: TGTGCCAGCAGTGGACTAGGGGCCTCCACCGGGGAGCTGTTTTTT
clone_size: NA; d_call: NA; j_call: TRBJ2-3; v_call: TRBV7-8; cdr3_aa: CASSQWSLASTDTQYF; cdr3_nt: TGTGCTAGCAGCCAGTGGTCCTTAGCAAGCACAGATACGCAGTATTTT
clone_size: few; d_call: TRBD2; j_call: TRBJ2-2; v_call: TRBV6-1; cdr3_aa: CASSGTSGNTGELFF; cdr3_nt: TGTGCCAGCAGTGGGACTAGCGGGAACACCGGGGAGCTGTTTTTT
clone_size: medium-sized; d_call: NA; j_call: TRBJ2-1; v_call: TRBV27; cdr3_aa: CASSLHGGAPYNEQFF; cdr3_nt: TGTGCCAGCAGTTTACACGGCGGGGCCCCCTACAATGAGCAGTTCTTC
clone_size: NA; d_call: NA; j_call: TRBJ2-7; v_call: TRBV20-1; cdr3_aa: CSASMARAYEQYF; cdr3_nt: TGCAGTGCTAGTATGGCGAGAGCCTACGAGCAGTACTTC
clone_size: NA; d_call: TRBD1; j_call: TRBJ2-3; v_call: TRBV30; cdr3_aa: CAYRQGARYTQYF; cdr3_nt: TGTGCCTATCGACAGGGGGCAAGATATACGCAGTATTTT
clone_size: once; d_call: TRBD2; j_call: TRBJ2-3; v_call: TRBV9; cdr3_aa: CASSVGLAGQTDTQYF; cdr3_nt: TGTGCCAGCAGCGTCGGACTAGCGGGACAAACAGATACGCAGTATTTT
clone_size: NA; d_call: NA; j_call: TRBJ1-2; v_call: TRBV20-1; cdr3_aa: CSASNRQSNYGYTF; cdr3_nt: TGCAGTGCTAGTAATCGACAGAGTAACTATGGCTACACCTTC
clone_size: few; d_call: NA; j_call: TRBJ2-2; v_call: TRBV12-3/TRBV12-4; cdr3_aa: CASSLTGSRAGELFF; cdr3_nt: TGTGCCAGCAGTTTAACAGGCAGCAGGGCCGGGGAGCTGTTTTTT
clone_size: once; d_call: NA; j_call: TRBJ1-2; v_call: TRBV20-1; cdr3_aa: CSASSGYGYTF; cdr3_nt: TGCAGTGCTAGTAGTGGCTATGGCTACACCTTC
clone_size: NA; d_call: NA; j_call: TRBJ2-3; v_call: TRBV7-9; cdr3_aa: CASSLIATTDTQYF; cdr3_nt: TGTGCCAGCAGCTTAATAGCTACCACAGATACGCAGTATTTT
clone_size: medium-sized; d_call: NA; j_call: TRBJ2-1; v_call: TRBV7-2; cdr3_aa: CASSLVGEQFF; cdr3_nt: TGTGCCAGCAGCTTAGTGGGAGAGCAGTTCTTC
clone_size: NA; d_call: NA; j_call: TRBJ2-7; v_call: TRBV12-3/TRBV12-4; cdr3_aa: CASSLGGFEQYF; cdr3_nt: TGTGCCAGCAGTTTAGGAGGTTTCGAGCAGTACTTC
clone_size: few; d_call: NA; j_call: TRBJ1-1; v_call: TRBV6-1; cdr3_aa: CASSEVVAMNTEAFF; cdr3_nt: TGTGCCAGCAGTGAAGTCGTAGCTATGAACACTGAAGCTTTCTTT
clone_size: NA; d_call: TRBD1; j_call: TRBJ2-2; v_call: TRBV4-2; cdr3_aa: CASSQTGTGIYGGELFF; cdr3_nt: TGTGCCAGCAGCCAAACCGGGACAGGGATCTATGGCGGGGAGCTGTTTTTT
clone_size: NA; d_call: NA; j_call: TRBJ1-2; v_call: TRBV30; cdr3_aa: CAWSVGQGYGYTF; cdr3_nt: TGTGCCTGGAGTGTGGGGCAGGGCTATGGCTACACCTTC
clone_size: many; d_call: TRBD1; j_call: TRBJ1-5; v_call: TRBV7-2; cdr3_aa: CASSLAVQGASGNQPQHF; cdr3_nt: TGTGCCAGCAGCTTAGCGGTACAGGGGGCAAGTGGCAATCAGCCCCAGCATTTT
clone_size: few; d_call: TRBD1; j_call: TRBJ2-6; v_call: TRBV29-1; cdr3_aa: CSWIRQGTSGANVLTF; cdr3_nt: TGCAGCTGGATAAGACAGGGGACCTCTGGGGCCAACGTCCTGACTTTC
clone_size: NA; d_call: TRBD2; j_call: TRBJ2-7; v_call: TRBV12-3/TRBV12-4; cdr3_aa: CASSLGLAGGEQYF; cdr3_nt: TGTGCCAGCAGTTTAGGACTAGCGGGAGGTGAGCAGTACTTC
clone_size: many; d_call: NA; j_call: TRBJ2-2; v_call: TRBV27; cdr3_aa: CASSERAQNTGELFF; cdr3_nt: TGTGCCAGCAGTGAACGGGCGCAGAACACCGGGGAGCTGTTTTTT
clone_size: NA; d_call: NA; j_call: TRBJ2-7; v_call: TRBV13; cdr3_aa: CASSFSRGRSEQYF; cdr3_nt: TGTGCCAGCAGCTTCTCTCGAGGCCGGAGTGAGCAGTACTTC
clone_size: few; d_call: TRBD1; j_call: TRBJ2-7; v_call: TRBV10-1; cdr3_aa: CASSGGQGPYEQYF; cdr3_nt: TGCGCCAGCAGTGGGGGACAGGGTCCCTACGAGCAGTACTTC
clone_size: few; d_call: NA; j_call: TRBJ2-7; v_call: TRBV11-2; cdr3_aa: CASSLGQSAYEQYF; cdr3_nt: TGTGCCAGCAGCTTAGGACAGAGTGCCTACGAGCAGTACTTC
clone_size: few; d_call: TRBD1; j_call: TRBJ1-2; v_call: TRBV12-3/TRBV12-4; cdr3_aa: CASTPGQGRDGYTF; cdr3_nt: TGTGCCAGCACCCCGGGACAGGGAAGGGATGGCTACACCTTC
clone_size: few; d_call: NA; j_call: TRBJ2-6; v_call: TRBV6-1; cdr3_aa: CASRDVGRPGANVLTF; cdr3_nt: TGTGCCAGCAGGGACGTAGGGAGACCTGGGGCCAACGTCCTGACTTTC
clone_size: NA; d_call: NA; j_call: TRBJ2-6; v_call: TRBV27; cdr3_aa: CASSLSGGANVLTF; cdr3_nt: TGTGCCAGCAGTTTATCAGGGGGGGCCAACGTCCTGACTTTC
clone_size: medium-sized; d_call: NA; j_call: TRBJ1-3; v_call: TRBV6-1; cdr3_aa: CASTRGIRDTIYF; cdr3_nt: TGTGCCAGCACCCGGGGAATTAGGGACACCATATATTTT
clone_size: medium-sized; d_call: TRBD2; j_call: TRBJ2-1; v_call: TRBV20-1; cdr3_aa: CSARGLAGHGEQFF; cdr3_nt: TGCAGTGCTAGAGGACTAGCGGGGCATGGAGAGCAGTTCTTC
clone_size: NA; d_call: NA; j_call: TRBJ2-5; v_call: TRBV7-9; cdr3_aa: CASSLTLALQETQYF; cdr3_nt: TGTGCCAGCAGCCTTACTCTAGCACTCCAAGAGACCCAGTACTTC
clone_size: medium-sized; d_call: NA; j_call: TRBJ1-4; v_call: TRBV13; cdr3_aa: CASSLGAGTTNEKLFF; cdr3_nt: TGTGCCAGCAGCTTAGGAGCCGGGACAACTAATGAAAAACTGTTTTTT
clone_size: NA; d_call: NA; j_call: TRBJ2-3; v_call: TRBV15; cdr3_aa: CATSSGPDTQYF; cdr3_nt: TGTGCCACCAGCAGTGGGCCAGATACGCAGTATTTT
clone_size: many; d_call: NA; j_call: TRBJ2-7; v_call: TRBV6-1; cdr3_aa: CASSLGQVGYEQYF; cdr3_nt: TGTGCCAGCTCCCTAGGACAAGTTGGGTACGAGCAGTACTTC
clone_size: medium-sized; d_call: TRBD2; j_call: TRBJ2-5; v_call: TRBV6-2/TRBV6-3; cdr3_aa: CASQSQREYSGETQYF; cdr3_nt: TGTGCCAGCCAGTCACAGCGGGAATACTCGGGGGAGACCCAGTACTTC
clone_size: few; d_call: TRBD1; j_call: TRBJ2-7; v_call: TRBV15; cdr3_aa: CATSRGTGGSYEQYF; cdr3_nt: TGTGCCACCAGCAGAGGGACAGGGGGCTCCTACGAGCAGTACTTC
clone_size: few; d_call: TRBD2; j_call: TRBJ2-1; v_call: TRBV19; cdr3_aa: CASSSYTSEYNEQFF; cdr3_nt: TGTGCCAGTAGTAGTTACACTAGCGAGTACAATGAGCAGTTCTTC
clone_size: many; d_call: TRBD2; j_call: TRBJ2-1; v_call: TRBV3-1; cdr3_aa: CASSQDLLAGDNFYNEQFF; cdr3_nt: TGTGCCAGCAGCCAAGATTTGCTAGCGGGGGACAATTTCTACAATGAGCAGTTCTTC
clone_size: few; d_call: NA; j_call: TRBJ1-2; v_call: TRBV6-2/TRBV6-3; cdr3_aa: CASSYSGTNYGYTF; cdr3_nt: TGTGCCAGCAGTTACTCCGGGACAAACTATGGCTACACCTTC
clone_size: NA; d_call: NA; j_call: TRBJ2-7; v_call: TRBV7-2; cdr3_aa: CASSLTGQPYEQYF; cdr3_nt: TGTGCCAGCAGCTTAACAGGACAGCCCTACGAGCAGTACTTC
clone_size: NA; d_call: NA; j_call: TRBJ1-3; v_call: TRBV18; cdr3_aa: CASSPRQGVSGNTIYF; cdr3_nt: TGTGCCAGCTCACCACGTCAAGGGGTTTCTGGAAACACCATATATTTT
clone_size: NA; d_call: NA; j_call: TRBJ1-1; v_call: TRBV25-1; cdr3_aa: CASSPPYGGRTEAFF; cdr3_nt: TGTGCCAGCAGTCCACCTTATGGGGGGCGAACTGAAGCTTTCTTT
clone_size: NA; d_call: NA; j_call: TRBJ1-2; v_call: TRBV27; cdr3_aa: CASSDMGRHYGYTF; cdr3_nt: TGTGCCAGCAGCGACATGGGACGTCACTATGGCTACACCTTC
clone_size: large; d_call: NA; j_call: TRBJ2-1; v_call: TRBV20-1; cdr3_aa: CSARDWQEAQHEQFF; cdr3_nt: TGCAGTGCTAGAGATTGGCAAGAAGCCCAACATGAGCAGTTCTTC
clone_size: few; d_call: NA; j_call: TRBJ2-7; v_call: TRBV27; cdr3_aa: CASSLSQAPSYEQYF; cdr3_nt: TGTGCCAGCAGTTTATCACAGGCCCCCTCCTACGAGCAGTACTTC
clone_size: NA; d_call: NA; j_call: TRBJ1-5; v_call: TRBV19; cdr3_aa: CASSTTKNQPQHF; cdr3_nt: TGTGCCAGTAGTACTACCAAGAATCAGCCCCAGCATTTT
clone_size: NA; d_call: NA; j_call: TRBJ1-3; v_call: TRBV11-2; cdr3_aa: CASSLDPASAGNTIYF; cdr3_nt: TGTGCCAGCAGCTTAGATCCCGCTTCGGCTGGAAACACCATATATTTT
clone_size: NA; d_call: NA; j_call: TRBJ2-7; v_call: TRBV20-1; cdr3_aa: CSGNLIGGSAYEQYF; cdr3_nt: TGCAGTGGGAACCTGATAGGGGGGTCGGCCTACGAGCAGTACTTC
clone_size: few; d_call: NA; j_call: TRBJ1-5; v_call: TRBV28; cdr3_aa: CASSSQGKDSNQPQHF; cdr3_nt: TGTGCCAGCAGCTCTCAGGGGAAAGATAGCAATCAGCCCCAGCATTTT
clone_size: few; d_call: NA; j_call: TRBJ1-1; v_call: TRBV2; cdr3_aa: CASLSGTLQTEAFF; cdr3_nt: TGTGCCAGCCTAAGCGGGACCCTACAGACTGAAGCTTTCTTT
clone_size: NA; d_call: TRBD2; j_call: TRBJ2-7; v_call: TRBV20-1; cdr3_aa: CSARATTGTSGNEQYF; cdr3_nt: TGCAGTGCTAGAGCTACGACCGGGACTAGCGGGAACGAGCAGTACTTC
clone_size: NA; d_call: NA; j_call: TRBJ2-2; v_call: TRBV19; cdr3_aa: CASSYQGIPGELFF; cdr3_nt: TGTGCCAGTAGTTACCAGGGTATACCCGGGGAGCTGTTTTTT